Here is one T cell receptor (beta chain) with its context. What it recognizes is unknown. The record originates from a study of radiotherapy plus CTLA-4 blockade in lung cancer. Repertoires were generated with immunoSEQ multiplex PCR, while TCRdb's copy carries only in-frame clones and drops some. The sample holds 80,000 to 100,000 clones; approximately 85% are singletons and the top ten take around 3.6%. Study results and caveats: There was expansion of tumor-derived TCR clones in blood after radiotherapy plus ipilimumab.

Trimming cost V 4 bases and J 1 base, with 10 bases left between them. This CDR3 has 14 residues. Germline V gene sequence: CDR1 LNHDA, CDR2 SQIVND (reference sequence). The sequences come from peripheral blood, collected from a patient treated with radiotherapy plus ipilimumab. The receptor was isolated from a human donor with non-small cell lung cancer who had a partial response to radiotherapy plus ipilimumab. The chain couples TRBV19 to TRBJ1-2; no definite D call. CDR3 region: CASSSSGFNYGYTF. Written as DNA, the CDR3 is TGTGCCAGTAGTAGTTCGGGATTTAACTATGGCTACACCTTC. The full variable domain, with the rest looked up from reference TRBV19 and TRBJ1-2, is DGGITQSPKYLFRKEGQNVTLSCEQNLNHDAMYWYRQDPGQGLRLIYYSQIVNDFQKGDIAEGYSVSREKKESFPLTVTSAQKNPTAFYLCASSSSGFNYGYTFGSGTRLTVV.